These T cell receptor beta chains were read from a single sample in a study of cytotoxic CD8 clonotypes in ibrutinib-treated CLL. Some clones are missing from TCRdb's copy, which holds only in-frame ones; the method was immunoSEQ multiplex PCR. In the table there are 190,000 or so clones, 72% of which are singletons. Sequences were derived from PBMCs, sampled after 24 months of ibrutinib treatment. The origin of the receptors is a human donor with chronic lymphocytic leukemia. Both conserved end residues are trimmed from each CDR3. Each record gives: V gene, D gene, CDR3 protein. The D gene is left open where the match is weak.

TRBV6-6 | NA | AVGYYEQY
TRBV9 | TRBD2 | ASSVAPQPTGGNEQF
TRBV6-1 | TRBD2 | ASNPSGLAYEQF
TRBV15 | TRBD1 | ATSRTGQTDQPQH
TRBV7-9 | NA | ASSLGVDRGNTIY
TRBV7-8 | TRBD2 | ASSLAGLAANTGELF
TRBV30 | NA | ACPSRTGNTIY
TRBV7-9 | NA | ASSPGPSKVTGELF
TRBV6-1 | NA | ASSAPWDKTYEQY
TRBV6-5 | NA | ASRVGVLNTEAF
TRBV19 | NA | ASVRDSSGNTIY
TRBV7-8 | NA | ASTPRSNNQPQH
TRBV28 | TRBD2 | ASSFITSGRAYNEQF
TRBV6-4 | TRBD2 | ASSDGLAGDIQY
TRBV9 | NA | ASSVSGRMGEQY
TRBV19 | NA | ASKFAKDEQF
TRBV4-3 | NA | ASSQAGDRNTEAF
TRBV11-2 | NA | ASSRTNEKLF
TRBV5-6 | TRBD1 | ASSWLGQGTETQY
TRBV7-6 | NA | ASSLSTGKLF
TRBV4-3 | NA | ASSQDFPATSPF
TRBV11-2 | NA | ASSLERLSQETQY
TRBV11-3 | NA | ASSFGGDTQY
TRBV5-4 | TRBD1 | ASSLTGAGELF
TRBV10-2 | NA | ASSLRGEGQPQH
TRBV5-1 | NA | ASSLTHQETQY
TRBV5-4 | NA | ASSSGGKVGEQY
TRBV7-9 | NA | ASSVTQGPTEAF
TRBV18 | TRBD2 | ASSPTSGDYNEQF
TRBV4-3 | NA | ASSQEPTRNEKLF
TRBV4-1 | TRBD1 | ASSRQPGTGYEQY
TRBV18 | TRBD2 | ASSPASGSPYEQY
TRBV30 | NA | AWSGRGVSSYNEQF
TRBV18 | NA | ASSPPENYGYT
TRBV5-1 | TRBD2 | ASSLAGGIEQY
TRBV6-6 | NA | ASSYLGSQNTEAF
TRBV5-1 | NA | ASSPGPNTEAF
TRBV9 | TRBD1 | ASSAINTDRASETQY
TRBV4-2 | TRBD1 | ASSQNAGFISRDSRNEQF
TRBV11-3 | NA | ASSLYGNTEAF
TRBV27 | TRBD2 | ASSPFRLAGGRDTQY
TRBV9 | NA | ASSVVEDTQY
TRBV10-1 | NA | ASSGDGDYEQY
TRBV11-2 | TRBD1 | ASSPIRRTGVYGYT
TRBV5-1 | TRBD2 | ASSPVTSGDPVEQY
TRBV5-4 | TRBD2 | ASSLDPLAGAYEQY
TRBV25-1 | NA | ASSTYRGEAF
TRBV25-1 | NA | ASSGVKSRGIGEKLF
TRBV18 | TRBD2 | ASSPLAGAYEQY
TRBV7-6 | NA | ASSLVAQGPFLNTGELF
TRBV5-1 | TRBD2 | ASSSSGLAGRSNYEQY